This T cell receptor (beta chain) came from a study of CD8+ T cells in alopecia areata (dated by TCRdb to the late 2010s). As for the study more broadly: High-throughput TCRbeta sequencing was used to examine T cell clonal expansion in alopecia areata in both the C3H/HeJ mouse model and human patients. RNA was obtained with the PAXgene miRNA kit for fixed scalp, the miRNeasy kit for PBMCs, and the RNeasy kit for mouse skin. Amplification of TCRbeta CDR3 regions was done by immunoSEQ multiplex PCR using 35 Vbeta forward primers and 13 Jbeta reverse primers. Clonality in the scalp was compared among normal scalp (n=4), patchy alopecia areata scalp (n=8), and alopecia totalis/universalis scalp (n=8). Human TCRbeta sequencing covered scalp tissue and sorted CD4+ and CD8+ peripheral blood T cells from patchy and totalis/universalis alopecia areata patients and healthy controls.

Broader findings and caveats from the paper: Compared with normal scalp, lesional scalp, particularly in alopecia totalis/universalis, had higher clonality and more expanded CD8+ clones, which suggests antigenic drive. Shared TCR sequences between patients were less evident than in mice, which may be partly attributable to HLA diversity in the patient population. Unlike mouse skin, where gammadelta T cells dominate, normal human skin contains resident alphabeta T cells that get sequenced too, which complicates analysis of the scalp TCR repertoire.

PBMCs were isolated by density centrifugation and stained for CD3, CD4 and CD8, after which CD4+ and CD8+ T cells were sorted on a FACSAria. Scalp biopsies and blood samples were obtained from unaffected controls. Library preparation used the immunoSEQ multiplex PCR assay. To provide template for TCR sequencing, every sample had RNA extracted and reverse transcribed into cDNA. First-strand cDNA was synthesized with SuperScript III using a 2:1 mix of oligo-dT and random hexamers. A synthetic immune receptor repertoire was used to assess amplification bias, and residual bias was removed computationally. The authors processed their data as follows. Raw reads were preprocessed for error removal, and CDR3 was defined according to IMGT conventions as running from the conserved cysteine to phenylalanine. To get clonality, Shannon entropy was normalized by log2 of the number of productive unique TCRs and the result was subtracted from 1. CD4 or CD8 identity of scalp clones was inferred by cross-referencing scalp TCRbeta sequences with sorted blood CD4 and CD8 repertoires. Not all clones reach the TCRdb copy of this immuneACCESS table, which keeps in-frame sequences only. Checked studies attribute under half of the gap to unresolved V genes and leave the rest unexplained. V, J and clone size are taken as reported in that table, and D and trimming were inferred from the DNA itself. The sample has some 160,000 clones on record, around two thirds of them singletons. The top ten hold 30% to 45% of the sample.

Comments on this clone: It lacks a known antigen. No qualities accompany the bases; no much larger clone lies one base away.

The CDR3 spans 19 residues, from the cysteine through the phenylalanine. The sequence is cut down to CDR3 DNA, 57 bases in frame from base 1. Trimming removed 0 bases from V and 0 bases from J; the gene matches leave 6 bases unexplained. The CDR1 and CDR2 encoded by the germline V gene (reference sequence) are SEHNR and FQNEAQ. The specimen sequenced was CD8+ T cells sorted from blood. The V and J genes are TRBV7-9 and TRBJ2-5; TRBD2 lines up with 14 middle nucleotides. This sequence was found in a human donor in good health. The DNA is as follows: TGTGCCAGCAGCTTAGCGTCGGGACTAGCGGGAGAGAACCAAGAGACCCAGTACTTC. It encodes CASSLASGLAGENQETQYF.